The present entry profiles one T cell receptor (beta chain) with its context. These data originate in a study of T cell responses to AZD1222 COVID-19 vaccine. Trimming removed 8 bases at V and 2 bases at J, with 22 bases between. Per the germline V gene, CDR1 is SNHLY and CDR2 is FYNNEI. CDR3 length equals 17 residues. Measured with immunoSEQ multiplex PCR; TCRdb has only the in-frame clones, and not every one. The sample has roughly 60,000 clones; about three quarters are singletons. The input for sequencing was peripheral blood, taken 28 days after the second AZD1222 dose. This chain connects TRBV2 to TRBJ2-4, with D possibly matching TRBD1 (6 bases). The clonotype originates from an adult who received the AZD1222 COVID-19 vaccine. The CDR3 here is CASSAGANRGSKNIQYF. CDR3 in DNA: TGTGCCAGCTCGGCAGGGGCGAATAGGGGATCCAAAAACATTCAGTACTTC.